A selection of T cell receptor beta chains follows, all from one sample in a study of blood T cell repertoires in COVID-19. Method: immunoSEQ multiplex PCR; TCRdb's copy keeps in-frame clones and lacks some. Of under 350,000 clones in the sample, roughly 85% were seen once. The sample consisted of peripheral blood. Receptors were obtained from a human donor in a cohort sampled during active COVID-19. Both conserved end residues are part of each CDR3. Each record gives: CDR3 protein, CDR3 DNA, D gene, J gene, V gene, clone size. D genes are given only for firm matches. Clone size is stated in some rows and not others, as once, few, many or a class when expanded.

CATSSSTSGHF,TGTGCCACCAGTAGTAGTACGTCCGGGCATTTT,.,TRBJ1-5,TRBV24-1,.
CASSRPDRTGYSPLHF,TGTGCCAGCAGCCGACCAGACCGGACAGGGTATTCACCCCTCCACTTT,TRBD1,TRBJ1-6,TRBV5-6,.
CASSHRVESSPLHF,TGTGCCAGCAGCCACAGGGTGGAGAGTTCACCCCTCCACTTT,.,TRBJ1-6,TRBV3-1/TRBV3-2,.
CASTRTGGDQPQHF,TGTGCCAGTACCAGGACAGGGGGCGATCAGCCCCAGCATTTT,TRBD1,TRBJ1-5,TRBV19,.
CAISESPNQPQHF,TGTGCCATCAGTGAGTCCCCTAATCAGCCCCAGCATTTT,.,TRBJ1-5,TRBV10-3,.
CSVTNPGANVLTF,TGCAGCGTGACTAATCCTGGGGCCAACGTCCTGACTTTC,.,TRBJ2-6,TRBV29-1,once
CASSLGLFSGYTF,TGTGCCAGCAGCTTAGGACTGTTTTCGGGCTACACCTTC,.,TRBJ1-2,TRBV12-3/TRBV12-4,.
CASSFGAYGYTF,TGTGCCAGCAGCTTTGGAGCATATGGCTACACCTTC,.,TRBJ1-2,TRBV5-4,.
CASSIGGGETQYF,TGCGCCAGCAGTATCGGGGGTGGAGAGACCCAGTACTTC,.,TRBJ2-5,TRBV5-1,.
CASSYTDRRSYEQYF,TGTGCCAGCAGTTACACGGACAGGAGGTCCTACGAGCAGTACTTC,TRBD1,TRBJ2-7,TRBV6-6,.
CASSAGGRTQYF,TGTGCCAGCAGCGCAGGGGGGAGGACCCAGTACTTC,.,TRBJ2-5,TRBV27,few
CASSRGLQEKLFF,TGTGCCAGCAGCAGGGGGCTTCAGGAAAAACTGTTTTTT,TRBD1,TRBJ1-4,TRBV12-3/TRBV12-4,.
CASSLSGQSAYEQYF,TGTGCCAGCAGCTTAAGTGGACAGAGTGCCTACGAGCAGTACTTC,.,TRBJ2-7,TRBV7-2,once
CASSHADPGGYEQYF,TGTGCCAGCAGCCATGCCGACCCAGGGGGGTACGAGCAGTACTTC,.,TRBJ2-7,TRBV6-5,.
CASSSRTGPNYEQYF,TGTGCCAGCAGCTCGAGGACAGGGCCGAATTACGAGCAGTACTTC,TRBD1,TRBJ2-7,TRBV7-9,.
CASTKGGDQPQHF,TGTGCCAGCACCAAAGGAGGTGATCAGCCCCAGCATTTT,.,TRBJ1-5,TRBV7-9,few
CASSLEQVNTEAFF,TGTGCCAGCAGCTTGGAACAGGTGAACACTGAAGCTTTCTTT,.,TRBJ1-1,TRBV5-4,.
CASSSQGSMNTEAFF,TGCGCCAGCAGCTCACAGGGCTCGATGAACACTGAAGCTTTCTTT,.,TRBJ1-1,TRBV5-1,.
CASSMAPGGRGSYEQYF,TGTGCCAGTAGTATGGCCCCCGGCGGGCGTGGCTCCTACGAGCAGTACTTC,.,TRBJ2-7,TRBV19,.
CASSLSGTQYTQYF,TGCGCCAGCAGCCTTAGCGGGACCCAATATACGCAGTATTTT,TRBD2,TRBJ2-3,TRBV10-2,.
CASSAGGEAFF,TGTGCCAGCAGCGCCGGAGGTGAAGCTTTCTTT,.,TRBJ1-1,TRBV9,.
CASSLGGTAQETQYF,TGTGCCAGCAGCTTGGGCGGGACAGCCCAAGAGACCCAGTACTTC,.,TRBJ2-5,TRBV5-6,.
CASHLKGAGLRTGELFF,TGTGCCAGCCACCTCAAGGGGGCAGGGCTAAGGACCGGGGAGCTGTTTTTT,TRBD1,TRBJ2-2,TRBV5-5,.
CASRKGERGNTIYF,TGTGCCAGTAGGAAAGGGGAACGTGGAAACACCATATATTTT,.,TRBJ1-3,TRBV19,.
CASMLGTEVNYGYTF,TGCGCCAGCATGCTTGGAACGGAGGTTAACTATGGCTACACCTTC,.,TRBJ1-2,TRBV5-1,.
CASSLVGSEAFQGFRETQYF,TGCGCCAGCAGCTTGGTCGGCAGCGAGGCGTTTCAGGGATTCAGAGAGACCCAGTACTTC,.,TRBJ2-5,TRBV5-1,.